A selection of T cell receptor beta chains follows, all from one sample in a study of shared clonotypes between healthy human individuals. Using immunoSEQ multiplex PCR, the repertoire was profiled, and TCRdb retains in-frame clones only, with some absent. The table has about half a million clones, 70% to 80% seen once. Sequences were obtained from PBMCs. The receptors shown here come from a woman in her forties in good health. Some clones in this sample may be carry-over from other donors' samples. The CDR3 runs from the conserved cysteine through the conserved F or W. Clone sizes are given selectively: once, few, many, or a class where the clone is expanded.

V gene: TRBV10-1
clone size: -
CDR3 length: 12
CDR3 protein: CASSEAIDTQYF

V gene: TRBV28
clone size: -
CDR3 length: 15
CDR3 protein: CASSLWDRQYYGYTF

V gene: TRBV6-1
clone size: -
CDR3 length: 14
CDR3 protein: CASSIQGLFYEQYF

V gene: TRBV18
clone size: -
CDR3 length: 13
CDR3 protein: CASSPAGDHEQFF

V gene: TRBV5-1
clone size: -
CDR3 length: 15
CDR3 protein: CASSLGQGGHNEQFF

V gene: TRBV28
clone size: -
CDR3 length: 13
CDR3 protein: CASSLSPENIQYF

V gene: TRBV6-1
clone size: -
CDR3 length: 15
CDR3 protein: CASSDIGGSGNTIYF

V gene: TRBV30
clone size: -
CDR3 length: 15
CDR3 protein: CAWSTSIFSGNTIYF

V gene: TRBV28
clone size: -
CDR3 length: 14
CDR3 protein: CASRTGGAAQPQHF

V gene: TRBV30
clone size: -
CDR3 length: 13
CDR3 protein: CACRTSGPNEQFF

V gene: TRBV11-2
clone size: few
CDR3 length: 16
CDR3 protein: CASSLDSRYSYNEQFF

V gene: TRBV5-8
clone size: -
CDR3 length: 16
CDR3 protein: CASSWSGRAGTDTQYF

V gene: TRBV4-2
clone size: -
CDR3 length: 16
CDR3 protein: CASSQDPGQGRTEAFF

V gene: TRBV28
clone size: few
CDR3 length: 13
CDR3 protein: CASRDRAGEKLFF

V gene: TRBV9
clone size: -
CDR3 length: 14
CDR3 protein: CASSVGGSNEKLFF

V gene: TRBV27
clone size: -
CDR3 length: 14
CDR3 protein: CASSPLAGNQPQHF

V gene: TRBV9
clone size: few
CDR3 length: 14
CDR3 protein: CASSPQSANYGYTF

V gene: TRBV2
clone size: -
CDR3 length: 16
CDR3 protein: CASSEVEGLTGYGYTF

V gene: TRBV5-4
clone size: once
CDR3 length: 14
CDR3 protein: CASSPQGQVYEQYF

V gene: TRBV6-4
clone size: -
CDR3 length: 19
CDR3 protein: CASSPSRNGTSGRSNEQFF

V gene: TRBV7-2
clone size: -
CDR3 length: 15
CDR3 protein: CASSLVSDRAYEQYF

V gene: TRBV29-1
clone size: -
CDR3 length: 14
CDR3 protein: CSVGGYGSSYGYTF

V gene: TRBV5-4
clone size: -
CDR3 length: 13
CDR3 protein: CASSLQGNTEAFF

V gene: TRBV7-9
clone size: -
CDR3 length: 13
CDR3 protein: CASSLGQSNEQFF

V gene: TRBV7-9
clone size: -
CDR3 length: 19
CDR3 protein: CASSRREVAGTGSYNEQFF

V gene: TRBV7-9
clone size: -
CDR3 length: 18
CDR3 protein: CASSHTLQGPGTNEKLFF

V gene: TRBV7-3
clone size: -
CDR3 length: 14
CDR3 protein: CASSLEAGNTEAFF

V gene: TRBV10-3
clone size: -
CDR3 length: 15
CDR3 protein: CAISGGDGSYNEQFF

V gene: TRBV4-3
clone size: -
CDR3 length: 14
CDR3 protein: CASSPGAATDTQYF

V gene: TRBV30
clone size: -
CDR3 length: 13
CDR3 protein: CAWSVTSGRVLFF

V gene: TRBV7-2
clone size: -
CDR3 length: 14
CDR3 protein: CASSLGSGGNEQFF

V gene: TRBV5-4
clone size: -
CDR3 length: 14
CDR3 protein: CASSSQVTSEKLFF

V gene: TRBV5-1
clone size: -
CDR3 length: 16
CDR3 protein: CASSAGQGSFMDGYTF

V gene: TRBV27
clone size: -
CDR3 length: 17
CDR3 protein: CASSLSSHPPYNEKLFF

V gene: TRBV27
clone size: -
CDR3 length: 15
CDR3 protein: CASSLGLAGRYEQFF

V gene: TRBV7-9
clone size: -
CDR3 length: 15
CDR3 protein: CASISRTSGTDTQYF

V gene: TRBV29-1
clone size: once
CDR3 length: 13
CDR3 protein: CSLIKGAGETQYF

V gene: TRBV11-2
clone size: -
CDR3 length: 12
CDR3 protein: CASSTQGRKLFF

V gene: TRBV28
clone size: -
CDR3 length: 15
CDR3 protein: CASRVQGSSGNTIYF

V gene: TRBV29-1
clone size: -
CDR3 length: 11
CDR3 protein: CSVERDTEAFF

V gene: TRBV9
clone size: -
CDR3 length: 13
CDR3 protein: CASSVEGGYGYTF

V gene: TRBV5-8
clone size: -
CDR3 length: 15
CDR3 protein: CASSPRLIINYGYTF

V gene: TRBV30
clone size: -
CDR3 length: 14
CDR3 protein: CAWSDGGASDTQYF

V gene: TRBV2
clone size: -
CDR3 length: 16
CDR3 protein: CASSERRVGNTGELFF